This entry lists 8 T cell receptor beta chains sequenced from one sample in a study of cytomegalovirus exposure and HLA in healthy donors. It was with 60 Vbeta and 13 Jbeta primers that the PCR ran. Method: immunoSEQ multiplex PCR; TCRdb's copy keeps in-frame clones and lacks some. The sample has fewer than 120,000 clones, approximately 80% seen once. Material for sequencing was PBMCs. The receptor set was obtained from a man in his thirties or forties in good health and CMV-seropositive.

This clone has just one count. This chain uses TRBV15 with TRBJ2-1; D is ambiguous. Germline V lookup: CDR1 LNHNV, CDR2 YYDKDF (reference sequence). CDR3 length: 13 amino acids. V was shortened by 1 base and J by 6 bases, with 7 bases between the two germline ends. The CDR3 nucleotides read TGTGCCACCAGCAGAGGAAACTCCAATGAGCAGTTCTTC. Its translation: CATSRGNSNEQFF.

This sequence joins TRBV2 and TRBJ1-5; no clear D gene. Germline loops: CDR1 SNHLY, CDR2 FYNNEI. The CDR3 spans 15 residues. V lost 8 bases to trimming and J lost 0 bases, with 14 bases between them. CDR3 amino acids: CASLARQYSNQPQHF. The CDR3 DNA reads TGTGCCAGCTTGGCTAGGCAGTATAGCAATCAGCCCCAGCATTTT.

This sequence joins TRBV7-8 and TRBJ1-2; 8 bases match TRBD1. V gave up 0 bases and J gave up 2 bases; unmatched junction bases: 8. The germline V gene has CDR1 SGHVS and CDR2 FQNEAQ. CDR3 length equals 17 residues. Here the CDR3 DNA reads TGTGCCAGCAGCTTAGCCATATGGACAGGGCTAAACTATGGCTACACCTTC. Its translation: CASSLAIWTGLNYGYTF.

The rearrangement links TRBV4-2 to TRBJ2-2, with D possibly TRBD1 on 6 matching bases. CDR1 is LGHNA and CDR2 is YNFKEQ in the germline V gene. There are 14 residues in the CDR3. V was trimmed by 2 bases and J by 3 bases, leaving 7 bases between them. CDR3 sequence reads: CASSQNRDTGELFF. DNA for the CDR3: TGTGCCAGCAGCCAAAACAGGGACACCGGGGAGCTGTTTTTT.

The CDR3, as DNA: TGCGCCAGCAGCCCTTGGCGGGGAAGTTTAGAGACCCAGTACTTC. Residues: CASSPWRGSLETQYF. V gene TRBV5-1 combines with J gene TRBJ2-5; a weak D match, TRBD2 (6 bases). Germline CDR1 SGHRS, CDR2 YFSETQ. Trimming shortened V by 4 bases and J by 4 bases, and 17 bases separated the two germline ends. The CDR3 loop spans 15 amino acids.

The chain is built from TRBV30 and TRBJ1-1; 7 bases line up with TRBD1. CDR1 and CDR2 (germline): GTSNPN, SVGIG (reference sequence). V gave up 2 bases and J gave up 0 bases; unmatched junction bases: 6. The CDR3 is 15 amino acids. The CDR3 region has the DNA TGTGCCTGGAGTCCCCCAGGGACAGTGAACACTGAAGCTTTCTTT. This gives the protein CAWSPPGTVNTEAFF.

The chain's CDR3 is CASSYQGTSYEQYF. For the CDR3, the DNA is TGTGCCAGCAGTTACCAGGGGACCTCCTACGAGCAGTACTTC. The rearrangement joins TRBV27 to TRBJ2-7; D possibly corresponds to TRBD1 (6 bases). V lost 4 bases, J lost 0 bases, and 10 bases lay in between. This CDR3 has 14 amino acids. CDR1 and CDR2 from the germline V gene are MNHEY and SMNVEV (reference sequence).

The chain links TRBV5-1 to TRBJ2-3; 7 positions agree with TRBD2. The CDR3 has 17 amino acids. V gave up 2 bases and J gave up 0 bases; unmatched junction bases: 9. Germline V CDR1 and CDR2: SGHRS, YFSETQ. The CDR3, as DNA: TGCGCCAGCAGCTTTGGGGATGGGAGGGTGAGCACAGATACGCAGTATTTT. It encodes CASSFGDGRVSTDTQYF.